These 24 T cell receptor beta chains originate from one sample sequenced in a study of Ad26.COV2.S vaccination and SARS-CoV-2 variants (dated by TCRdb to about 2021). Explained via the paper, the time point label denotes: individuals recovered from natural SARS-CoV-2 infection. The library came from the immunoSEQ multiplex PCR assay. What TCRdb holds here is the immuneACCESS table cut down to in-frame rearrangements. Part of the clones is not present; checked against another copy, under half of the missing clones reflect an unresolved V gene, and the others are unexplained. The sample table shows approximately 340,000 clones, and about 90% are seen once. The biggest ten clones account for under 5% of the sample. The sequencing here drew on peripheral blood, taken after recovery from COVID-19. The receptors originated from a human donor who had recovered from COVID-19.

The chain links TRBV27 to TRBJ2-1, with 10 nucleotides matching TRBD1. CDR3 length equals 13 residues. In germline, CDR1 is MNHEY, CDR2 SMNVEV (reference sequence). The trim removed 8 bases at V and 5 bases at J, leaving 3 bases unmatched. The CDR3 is CASQGQGNNEQFF. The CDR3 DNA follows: TGTGCCAGCCAGGGACAGGGGAACAATGAGCAGTTCTTC.

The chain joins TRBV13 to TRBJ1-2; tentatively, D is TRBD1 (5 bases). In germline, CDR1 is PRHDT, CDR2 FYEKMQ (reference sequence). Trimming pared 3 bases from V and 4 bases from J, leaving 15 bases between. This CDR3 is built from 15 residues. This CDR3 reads CASSFGDGSSYGYTF. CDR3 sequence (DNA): TGTGCCAGCAGCTTCGGGGACGGCTCCTCCTATGGCTACACCTTC.

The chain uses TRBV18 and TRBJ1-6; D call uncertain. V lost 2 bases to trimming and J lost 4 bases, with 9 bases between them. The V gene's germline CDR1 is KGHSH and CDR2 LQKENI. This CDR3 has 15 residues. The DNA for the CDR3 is TGTGCCAGCTCACCAGAGGTTTTTTATAATTCACCCCTCCACTTT. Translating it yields CASSPEVFYNSPLHF. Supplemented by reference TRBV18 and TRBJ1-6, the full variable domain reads NAGVMQNPRHLVRRRGQEARLRCSPMKGHSHVYWYRQLPEEGLKFMVYLQKENIIDESGMPKERFSAEFPKEGPSILRIQQVVRGDSAAYFCASSPEVFYNSPLHFGNGTRLTVT.

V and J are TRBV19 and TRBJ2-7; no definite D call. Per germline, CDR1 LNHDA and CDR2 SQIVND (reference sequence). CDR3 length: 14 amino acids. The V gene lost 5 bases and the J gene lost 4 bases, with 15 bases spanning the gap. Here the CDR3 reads CASSVGPRLYEQYF. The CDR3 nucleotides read TGTGCCAGTAGTGTCGGACCCCGGTTATACGAGCAGTACTTC.

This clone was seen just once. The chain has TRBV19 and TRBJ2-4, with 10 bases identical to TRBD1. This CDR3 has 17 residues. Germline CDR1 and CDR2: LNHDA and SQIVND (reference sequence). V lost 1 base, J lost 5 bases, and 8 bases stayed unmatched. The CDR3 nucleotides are TGTGCCAGTAGTATAGGTGGGACAGGGGAGGCAGAAAACATTCAGTACTTC. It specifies CASSIGGTGEAENIQYF. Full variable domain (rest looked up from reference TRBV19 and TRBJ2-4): DGGITQSPKYLFRKEGQNVTLSCEQNLNHDAMYWYRQDPGQGLRLIYYSQIVNDFQKGDIAEGYSVSREKKESFPLTVTSAQKNPTAFYLCASSIGGTGEAENIQYFGAGTRLSVL.

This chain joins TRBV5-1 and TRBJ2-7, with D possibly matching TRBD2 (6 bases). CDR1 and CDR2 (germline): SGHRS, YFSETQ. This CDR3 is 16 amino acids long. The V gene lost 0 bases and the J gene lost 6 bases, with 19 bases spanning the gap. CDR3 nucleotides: TGCGCCAGCAGCTTGGGGGCCCCAGGTCCCGGGGGCGAGCAGTACTTC. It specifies CASSLGAPGPGGEQYF.

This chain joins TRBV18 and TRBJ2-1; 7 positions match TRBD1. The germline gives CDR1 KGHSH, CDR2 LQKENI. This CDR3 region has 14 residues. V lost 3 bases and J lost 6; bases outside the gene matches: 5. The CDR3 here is CASSPPGQINEQFF. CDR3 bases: TGTGCCAGCTCACCCCCGGGACAGATCAATGAGCAGTTCTTC.

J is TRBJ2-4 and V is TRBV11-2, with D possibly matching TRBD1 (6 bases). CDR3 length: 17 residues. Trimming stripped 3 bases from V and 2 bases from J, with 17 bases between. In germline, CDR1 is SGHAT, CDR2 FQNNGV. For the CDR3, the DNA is TGTGCCAGCAGCTTCAACAGGGTCCGGGGAACCAAAAACATTCAGTACTTC. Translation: CASSFNRVRGTKNIQYF.

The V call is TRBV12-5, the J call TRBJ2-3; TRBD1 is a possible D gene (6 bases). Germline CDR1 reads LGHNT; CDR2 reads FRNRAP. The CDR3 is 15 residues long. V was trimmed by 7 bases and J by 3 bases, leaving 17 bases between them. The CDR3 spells CASVRIGGRTDTQYF. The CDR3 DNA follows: TGTGCTAGTGTCCGTATAGGGGGTAGGACAGATACGCAGTATTTT.

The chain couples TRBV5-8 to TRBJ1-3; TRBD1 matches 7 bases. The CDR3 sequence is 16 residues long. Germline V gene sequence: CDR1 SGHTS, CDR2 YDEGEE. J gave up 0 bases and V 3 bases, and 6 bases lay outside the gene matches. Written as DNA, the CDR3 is TGTGCCAGCAGCTCGGGACAGCAGAGCTCTGGAAACACCATATATTTT. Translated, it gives CASSSGQQSSGNTIYF. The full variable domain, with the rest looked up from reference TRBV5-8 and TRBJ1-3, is EAGVTQSPTHLIKTRGQQATLRCSPISGHTSVYWYQQALGLGLQFLLWYDEGEERNRGNFPPRFSGRQFPNYSSELNVNALELEDSALYLCASSSGQQSSGNTIYFGEGSWLTVV.

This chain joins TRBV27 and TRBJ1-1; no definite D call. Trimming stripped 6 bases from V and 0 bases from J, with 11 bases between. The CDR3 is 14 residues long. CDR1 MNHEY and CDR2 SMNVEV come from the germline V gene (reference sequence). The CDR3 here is CASRARVMNTEAFF. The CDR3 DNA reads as TGTGCCAGCAGGGCTAGGGTAATGAACACTGAAGCTTTCTTT.

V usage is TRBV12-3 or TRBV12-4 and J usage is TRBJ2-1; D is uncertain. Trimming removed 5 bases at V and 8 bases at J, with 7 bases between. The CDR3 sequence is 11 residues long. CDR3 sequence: CASSTRDEQFF. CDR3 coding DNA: TGTGCCAGCAGTACACGAGATGAGCAGTTCTTC.

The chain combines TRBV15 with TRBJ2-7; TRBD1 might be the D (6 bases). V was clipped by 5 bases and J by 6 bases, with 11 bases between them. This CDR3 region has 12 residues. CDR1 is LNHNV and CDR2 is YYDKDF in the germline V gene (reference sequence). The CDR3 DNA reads TGTGCCACCAGCCCGACAGGATTCGAGCAGTACTTC. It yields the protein CATSPTGFEQYF.

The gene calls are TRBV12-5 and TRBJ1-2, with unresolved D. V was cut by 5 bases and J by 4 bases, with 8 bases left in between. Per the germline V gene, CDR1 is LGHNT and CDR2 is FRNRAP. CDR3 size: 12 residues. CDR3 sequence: CASGTDLYGYTF. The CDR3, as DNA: TGTGCTAGTGGTACGGACCTCTATGGCTACACCTTC.

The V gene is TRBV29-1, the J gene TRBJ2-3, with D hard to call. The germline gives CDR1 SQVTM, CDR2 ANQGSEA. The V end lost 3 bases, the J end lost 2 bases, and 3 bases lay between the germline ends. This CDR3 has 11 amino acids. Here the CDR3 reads CSVDYTDTQYF. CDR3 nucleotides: TGCAGCGTTGACTACACAGATACGCAGTATTTT.

This CDR3 is CASSEGLSYEQYF. CDR3 nucleotide sequence: TGCGCCAGCAGCGAAGGTTTATCCTACGAGCAGTACTTC. The chain carries TRBV4-3 and TRBJ2-7, with D unresolved. The CDR3 length is 13 residues. CDR1 is LGHNA, CDR2 YSLEER, per germline. V lost 5 bases and J lost 1, with 9 bases in between.

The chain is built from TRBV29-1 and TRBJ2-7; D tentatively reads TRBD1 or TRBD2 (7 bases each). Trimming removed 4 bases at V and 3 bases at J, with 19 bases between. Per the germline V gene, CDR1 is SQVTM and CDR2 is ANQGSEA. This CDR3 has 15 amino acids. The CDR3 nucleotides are TGCAGCGTTGTAAAGGGGGCGGGGGAGCGCTACGAGCAGTACTTC. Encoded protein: CSVVKGAGERYEQYF.

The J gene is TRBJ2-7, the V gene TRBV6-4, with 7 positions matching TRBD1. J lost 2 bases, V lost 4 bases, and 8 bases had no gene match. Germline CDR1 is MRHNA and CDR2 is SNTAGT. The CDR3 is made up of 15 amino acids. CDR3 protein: CASSGRGQRTYEQYF. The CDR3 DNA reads TGTGCCAGCAGTGGAAGGGGACAGAGGACCTACGAGCAGTACTTC.

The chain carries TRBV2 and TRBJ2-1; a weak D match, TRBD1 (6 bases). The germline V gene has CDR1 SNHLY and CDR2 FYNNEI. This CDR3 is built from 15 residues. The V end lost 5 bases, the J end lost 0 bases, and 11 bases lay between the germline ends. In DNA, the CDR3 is TGTGCCAGCAGTAGGACAGCGAGCTCCTACAATGAGCAGTTCTTC. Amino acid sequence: CASSRTASSYNEQFF.

The DNA for the CDR3 is TGTGCCAGCAGTTACTCGTACGGAAACACCATATATTTT. Translation: CASSYSYGNTIYF. This chain joins TRBV6-5 and TRBJ1-3; D uncertain. Germline values: CDR1 MNHEY, CDR2 SVGAGI. V was shortened by 0 bases and J by 4 bases, with 4 bases between the two germline ends. The CDR3 has 13 amino acids.

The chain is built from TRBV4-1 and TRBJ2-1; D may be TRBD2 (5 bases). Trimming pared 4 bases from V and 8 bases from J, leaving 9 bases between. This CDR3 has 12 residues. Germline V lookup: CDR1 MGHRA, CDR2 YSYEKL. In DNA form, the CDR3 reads TGCGCCAGCAGCCGGTTCGGGGATGAGCAGTTCTTC. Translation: CASSRFGDEQFF.

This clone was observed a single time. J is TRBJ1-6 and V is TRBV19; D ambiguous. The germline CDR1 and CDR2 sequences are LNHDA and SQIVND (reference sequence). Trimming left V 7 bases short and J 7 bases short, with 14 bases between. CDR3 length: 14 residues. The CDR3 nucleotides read TGTGCCAGTACCTTCCATACCAAGAATTCACCCCTCCACTTT. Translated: CASTFHTKNSPLHF.

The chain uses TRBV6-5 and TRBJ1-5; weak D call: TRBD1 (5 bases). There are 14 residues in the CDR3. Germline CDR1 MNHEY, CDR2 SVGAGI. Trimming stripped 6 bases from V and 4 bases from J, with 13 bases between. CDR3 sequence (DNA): TGTGCCAGCAGCCTCGACAGAGGGAATCAGCCCCAGCATTTT. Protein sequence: CASSLDRGNQPQHF.

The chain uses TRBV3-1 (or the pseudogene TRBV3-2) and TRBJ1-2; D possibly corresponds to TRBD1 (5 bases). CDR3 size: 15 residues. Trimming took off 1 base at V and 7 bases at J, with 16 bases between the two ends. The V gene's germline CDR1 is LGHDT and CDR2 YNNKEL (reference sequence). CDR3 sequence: CASSQGDRGVFGYTF. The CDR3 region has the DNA TGTGCCAGCAGCCAAGGCGACCGGGGGGTTTTTGGCTACACCTTC.